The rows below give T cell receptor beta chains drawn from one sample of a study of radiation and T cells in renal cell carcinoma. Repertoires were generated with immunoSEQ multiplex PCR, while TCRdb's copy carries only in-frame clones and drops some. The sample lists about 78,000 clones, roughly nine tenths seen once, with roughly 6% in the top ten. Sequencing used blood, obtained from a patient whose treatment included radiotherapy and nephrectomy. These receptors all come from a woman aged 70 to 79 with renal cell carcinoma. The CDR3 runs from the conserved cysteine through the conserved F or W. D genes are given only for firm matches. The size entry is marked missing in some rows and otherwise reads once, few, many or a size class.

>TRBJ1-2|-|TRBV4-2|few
TGTGCCAGCAGCCAAGAGGTAAAGTCCAACTATGGCTACACCTTC
CASSQEVKSNYGYTF
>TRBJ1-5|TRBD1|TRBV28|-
TGTGCCAGCAGCCGACAGGGGGCAATAAGTCAGCCCCAGCATTTT
CASSRQGAISQPQHF
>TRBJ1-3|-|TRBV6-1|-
TGTGCCAGCAGGGCCGGGACTGGAAACACCATATATTTT
CASRAGTGNTIYF
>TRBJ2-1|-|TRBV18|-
TGTGCCAGCTCACCACGGGGGCCCTACAATGAGCAGTTCTTC
CASSPRGPYNEQFF
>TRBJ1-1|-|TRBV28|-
TGTGCCAGCAGTTTAACAGGGAAGAACACTGAAGCTTTCTTT
CASSLTGKNTEAFF
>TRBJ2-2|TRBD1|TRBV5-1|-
TGCGCCAGCAGCCAAAGGACAGGGAGAACCGGGGAGCTGTTTTTT
CASSQRTGRTGELFF
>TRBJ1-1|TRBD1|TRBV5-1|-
TGCGCCAGCAGCCTTCAAATGACAGGGATGAACACTGAAGCTTTCTTT
CASSLQMTGMNTEAFF
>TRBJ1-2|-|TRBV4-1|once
TGCGCCAGCAGCCAAGATGCGGGTAACTATGGCTACACCTTC
CASSQDAGNYGYTF
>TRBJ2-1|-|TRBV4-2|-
TGTGCCAGCAGCCAAGGGTCGAGTGGGGTAACCTACAATGAGCAGTTCTTC
CASSQGSSGVTYNEQFF
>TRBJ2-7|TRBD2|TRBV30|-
TGTGCCTGGAGTGTAGGTCTAGCGGGGAGGAGCGAGCAGTACTTC
CAWSVGLAGRSEQYF
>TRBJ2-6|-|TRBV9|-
TGTGCCAGCAGCGTAGGTGGAGGGGCCGGGGCCAACGTCCTGACTTTC
CASSVGGGAGANVLTF
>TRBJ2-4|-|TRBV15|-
TGTGCCACCAGCAGAGACCTTGACTGGGCCAAAAACATTCAGTACTTC
CATSRDLDWAKNIQYF
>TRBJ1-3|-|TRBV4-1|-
TGCGCCAGCAGCCATAAGGGAGGGGTTGAAAACACCATATATTTT
CASSHKGGVENTIYF
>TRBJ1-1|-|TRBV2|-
TGTGCCAGCAGCGGAGGGCCGCGGTTGAGTGAAGCTTTCTTT
CASSGGPRLSEAFF
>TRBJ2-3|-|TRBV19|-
TGTGCCAGTAGTATAGATCGGGGCATGGATACGCAGTATTTT
CASSIDRGMDTQYF
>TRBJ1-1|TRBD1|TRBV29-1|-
TGCAGCGTTGCCAGGGGGCGAATGAACACTGAAGCTTTCTTT
CSVARGRMNTEAFF
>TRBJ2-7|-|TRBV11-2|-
TGTGCCAGCAGCTTAAGTTCCGGGAGTGGCTCCTACGAGCAGTACTTC
CASSLSSGSGSYEQYF
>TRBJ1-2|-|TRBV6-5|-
TGTGCCACCAGACCCCCTGACTATGGCTACACCTTC
CATRPPDYGYTF
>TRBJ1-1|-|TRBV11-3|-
TGTGCCAGCAGCGAAATCACAGGGAACACTGAAGCTTTCTTT
CASSEITGNTEAFF
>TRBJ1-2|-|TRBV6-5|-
TGTGCCAGCAGCAATAGGAACTTTAACTATGGCTACACCTTC
CASSNRNFNYGYTF
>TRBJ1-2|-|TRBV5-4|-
TGTGCCAGCAGCAGTGTCGGGGGCGGTGGCTACACCTTC
CASSSVGGGGYTF
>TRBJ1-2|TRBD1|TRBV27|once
TGTGCCAGCAGTTTATTAGCAGGGGGAGGGGGCTACACCTTC
CASSLLAGGGGYTF
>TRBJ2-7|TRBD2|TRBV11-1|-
TGTGCCAGCAGCGGTAGCGGCCTAGCGGGGGAGCTGACCTACGAGCAGTACTTC
CASSGSGLAGELTYEQYF
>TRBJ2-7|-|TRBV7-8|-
TGTGCCAGCAGCTTAGTGGGAGCGCCGAGCTCCTACGAGCAGTACTTC
CASSLVGAPSSYEQYF
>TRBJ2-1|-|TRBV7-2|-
TGTGCCAGCAGCTTAGTTGGGGAACGCGAGCAGTTCTTC
CASSLVGEREQFF
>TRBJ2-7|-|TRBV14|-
TGTGCCAGCAGCCAAGGAGGCAGGGCCTACGAGCAGTACTTC
CASSQGGRAYEQYF
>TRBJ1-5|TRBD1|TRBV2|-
TGTGCCAGCAGTGATCACAGGGGGGATCAGCCCCAGCATTTT
CASSDHRGDQPQHF
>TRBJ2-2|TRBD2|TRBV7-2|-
TGTGCCAGCAGCTTAGAACTAGCGGGGCGATCCGGGGCCGGGGAGCTGTTTTTT
CASSLELAGRSGAGELFF
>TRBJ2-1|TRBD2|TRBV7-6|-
TGTGCCAGCAGCTTAGCTAGCGGGGCCAACAATGAGCAGTTCTTC
CASSLASGANNEQFF